The 14 T cell receptor beta chains below were found in one sample sequenced in a study of blood T cell repertoires in COVID-19. Profiling relied on immunoSEQ multiplex PCR, and the TCRdb table lists in-frame clones only, not all of them. Found here are about 110,000 clones, more than 60% of them singletons; the top ten hold around 20%. Sequences were obtained from peripheral blood. The source of these receptors is a man between 65 and 85 years old with active or convalescent COVID-19.

The chain couples TRBV11-2 to TRBJ2-7; weak D call: TRBD2 (5 bases). Germline loops: CDR1 SGHAT, CDR2 FQNNGV. Deletions cut 2 bases from V and 0 bases from J, with 11 bases between. The CDR3 is 15 amino acids. The CDR3 nucleotides are TGTGCCAGCAGCTTAAGCTTGGGAGTCTCCTACGAGCAGTACTTC. Protein product: CASSLSLGVSYEQYF.

This clone came up once. This chain links TRBV11-2 with TRBJ2-1, with D unresolved. CDR1 SGHAT and CDR2 FQNNGV come from the germline V gene. The CDR3 has 15 residues. V shed 0 bases and J shed 7 bases, with 13 bases lying between them. CDR3 nucleotide sequence: TGTGCCAGCAGCTTAGATATAAGTACGGTAAATGAGCAGTTCTTC. Translating it yields CASSLDISTVNEQFF.

The V gene is TRBV19, the J gene TRBJ1-5; TRBD1 aligns across 8 bases. Trimming at V came to 2 bases and at J to 2 bases, leaving 17 bases not matched to a gene. The CDR3 covers 20 residues. CDR1 and CDR2 (germline): LNHDA, SQIVND (reference sequence). The CDR3, as DNA: TGTGCCAGTAGTATATCTGCGGACAGGGAACTATCTACCGGCAATCAGCCCCAGCATTTT. Its translation is CASSISADRELSTGNQPQHF.

The V and J genes are TRBV6-1 and TRBJ1-4; a weak D match, TRBD1 (5 bases). Germline CDR1 and CDR2: MNHNS and SASEGT. There are 14 residues in the CDR3. Trimming shortened V by 3 bases and J by 2 bases, and 7 bases separated the two germline ends. CDR3 residues: CASSETVTNEKLFF. In DNA form, the CDR3 reads TGTGCCAGCAGTGAGACAGTTACTAATGAAAAACTGTTTTTT.

The genes are TRBV25-1 and TRBJ2-7; perhaps TRBD2 as D (5 bases). This CDR3 region has 14 residues. CDR1 and CDR2 from the germline V gene are MGHDK and SYGVNS. Trimming cost V 6 bases and J 2 bases, with 14 bases left between them. The chain's CDR3 is CASRASGLTYEQYF. The CDR3 bases are TGTGCCAGCAGGGCTTCGGGGTTAACCTACGAGCAGTACTTC.

The table lists this clone with a count of one. The chain has TRBV12-5 and TRBJ2-1, with 8 bases matching TRBD2. CDR1 is LGHNT, CDR2 FRNRAP, per germline. The CDR3 is 17 residues long. V was pared by 3 bases and J by 7 bases, with 14 bases of the junction left unmatched. CDR3 DNA: TGTGCTAGTGGTTTTGGGCCCCGGGGGGGCTTTCGTAATGAGCAGTTCTTC. Amino acids: CASGFGPRGGFRNEQFF.

This clone has just one count. The chain employs TRBV5-5 and TRBJ2-1, with 8 bases identical to TRBD1. After removal of 5 bases from V and 5 bases from J, the junction contained 9 bases not matched to a gene. Looked up from germline, CDR1 is SGHKS and CDR2 is YYEKEE (reference sequence). The CDR3 loop spans 15 amino acids. CDR3 sequence (DNA): TGTGCCAGCAGGTTTCGTCCGGACAGGGACAATGAGCAGTTCTTC. It encodes CASRFRPDRDNEQFF.

This chain joins TRBV2 and TRBJ1-5; 8 nucleotides line up with TRBD1. The CDR3 contains 16 residues. V lost 2 bases and J lost 2; bases outside the gene matches: 5. CDR1 and CDR2 from the germline V gene are SNHLY and FYNNEI. The CDR3 DNA follows: TGTGCCAGCAGTGAATCCCCGACAGGGGGCAATCAGCCCCAGCATTTT. As protein: CASSESPTGGNQPQHF. The full variable domain, rest sourced from reference TRBV2 and TRBJ1-5, is EPEVTQTPSHQVTQMGQEVILRCVPISNHLYFYWYRQILGQKVEFLVSFYNNEISEKSEIFDDQFSVERPDGSNFTLKIRSTKLEDSAMYFCASSESPTGGNQPQHFGDGTRLSIL.

The count of this clone is one. The gene calls are TRBV2 and TRBJ1-4; TRBD1 agrees at 7 bases. Germline CDR1 is SNHLY and CDR2 is FYNNEI. CDR3 length equals 15 residues. Germline trimming cut 10 bases from V and 0 bases from J; bases unmatched to any gene: 8. The CDR3 nucleotides are TGTGCCATATACGGACAGGAGACAACTAATGAAAAACTGTTTTTT. It encodes CAIYGQETTNEKLFF.

The CDR3 loop reads CASRGLWAGEKLFF. The CDR3 coding sequence is TGTGCCAGTAGGGGCCTGTGGGCGGGGGAAAAACTGTTTTTT. The chain employs TRBV19 and TRBJ1-4; D unresolved. This CDR3 region has 14 residues. The V gene's germline CDR1 is LNHDA and CDR2 SQIVND (reference sequence). V was clipped by 6 bases and J by 8 bases, with 16 bases between them.

This clone was seen just once. The chain carries TRBV6-6 and TRBJ1-4, with 9 nucleotides matching TRBD1. The CDR3 is 16 amino acids. V lost 7 bases to trimming and J lost 4 bases; unmatched junction nucleotides: 10. Looked up from germline, CDR1 is MNHNY and CDR2 is SVGAGI (reference sequence). The chain's CDR3 is CASTVTGGADNEKLFF. For the CDR3, the DNA is TGTGCCAGCACCGTAACAGGGGGCGCAGATAATGAAAAACTGTTTTTT.

The chain is built from TRBV5-1 and TRBJ2-1; 10 bases match TRBD2. V shed 1 base, J shed 6 bases, and the junction held 7 bases outside the gene matches. This CDR3 spans 16 amino acids. Per germline, CDR1 SGHRS and CDR2 YFSETQ. The CDR3 spells CASSLPASGSGNEQFF. As DNA, the CDR3 is TGCGCCAGCAGCTTGCCTGCTAGCGGGAGTGGCAATGAGCAGTTCTTC. Complete variable domain (other parts from reference TRBV5-1 and TRBJ2-1): KAGVTQTPRYLIKTRGQQVTLSCSPISGHRSVSWYQQTPGQGLQFLFEYFSETQRNKGNFPGRFSGRQFSNSRSEMNVSTLELGDSALYLCASSLPASGSGNEQFFGPGTRLTVL.

This rearrangement joins TRBV5-1 to TRBJ1-2, with 9 nucleotides matching TRBD1. Trimming took 4 bases from V and 3 from J; bases not matched to a gene: 13. Germline CDR1 is SGHRS and CDR2 is YFSETQ. This CDR3 region has 17 residues. CDR3 DNA sequence: TGCGCCAGCAGCGGCACGGGACAGGGTCCGCAATACTATGGCTACACCTTC. Translation: CASSGTGQGPQYYGYTF.

The chain combines TRBV3-1 (or the pseudogene TRBV3-2) with TRBJ2-7; possible D gene TRBD1, 5 bases. V was shortened by 0 bases and J by 3 bases, with 9 bases between the two germline ends. Germline lookup yields CDR1 LGHDT and CDR2 YNNKEL (reference sequence). The CDR3 runs 14 residues. The CDR3: CASSQDRAVYEQYF. DNA for the CDR3: TGTGCCAGCAGCCAAGACAGGGCGGTCTACGAGCAGTACTTC.